These 19 T cell receptor beta chains were all obtained from the same sample, sequenced in a study of blood T cell repertoires in COVID-19. TCRdb's table, derived via immunoSEQ multiplex PCR, lists solely in-frame clones and lacks some. The table includes approximately 80,000 clones, 88% detected once. Sequencing was done on a sample of peripheral blood. The receptors stem from a human donor in a cohort sampled during active COVID-19.

The chain uses TRBV5-6 and TRBJ2-2, with TRBD2 matching 8 bases. The CDR3 consists of 17 residues. Germline V gives CDR1 SGHDT, CDR2 YYEEEE. The V gene end was trimmed by 3 bases and the J gene end by 0 bases; junction bases not matched to a gene: 7. The CDR3 reads CASSSPGLGTNTGELFF. In DNA, the CDR3 is TGTGCCAGCAGCTCACCGGGACTAGGAACGAACACCGGGGAGCTGTTTTTT.

The chain carries TRBV4-1 and TRBJ2-3; tentatively, D is TRBD2 (6 bases). Trimming removed 1 base from V and 2 bases from J, with 13 bases in between. Germline values: CDR1 MGHRA, CDR2 YSYEKL. This CDR3 has 16 amino acids. CDR3 amino acids: CASSQVWAGPTDTQYF. CDR3 bases: TGCGCCAGCAGCCAAGTCTGGGCGGGACCCACAGATACGCAGTATTTT.

CDR3 DNA: TGCGCCAGCAGCTTACTTCCGGCAGGGCCCAATTCACCCCTCCACTTT. Protein: CASSLLPAGPNSPLHF. This sequence joins TRBV5-1 and TRBJ1-6; D is perhaps TRBD1 (5 bases). The V end lost 2 bases, the J end lost 7 bases, and 16 bases lay between the germline ends. This CDR3 region has 16 residues. Germline-derived CDR1 and CDR2 are SGHRS and YFSETQ.

The gene calls are TRBV5-1 and TRBJ2-5; 12 nucleotides line up with TRBD2. The CDR3 contains 15 residues. Per germline, CDR1 SGHRS and CDR2 YFSETQ. V was clipped by 5 bases and J by 1 base; unmatched bases: 3. The CDR3 region is CASRQTSGGQETQYF. In DNA form, the CDR3 reads TGCGCCAGCAGACAGACTAGCGGGGGCCAAGAGACCCAGTACTTC.

The rearrangement joins TRBV29-1 to TRBJ2-2; TRBD2 is a possible D gene (5 bases). The CDR3 runs 12 residues. With 5 bases removed from V and 7 bases from J, the gap between germline ends came to 11 bases. In germline, CDR1 is SQVTM, CDR2 ANQGSEA. CDR3 sequence reads: CSVPEGNGELFF. The CDR3 coding sequence is TGCAGCGTTCCCGAGGGAAACGGGGAGCTGTTTTTT.

The V gene is TRBV3-1 (or the pseudogene TRBV3-2), the J gene TRBJ1-1, with TRBD1 identical over 7 bases. V was clipped by 6 bases and J by 1 base; unmatched bases: 2. Germline V gene data show CDR1 as LGHDT and CDR2 as YNNKEL (reference sequence). The CDR3 runs to 13 residues. The DNA of the CDR3 is TGTGCCAGCAGACGACAGGGGAACACTGAAGCTTTCTTT. This encodes CASRRQGNTEAFF.

The rearrangement joins TRBV2 to TRBJ1-2; D perhaps matches TRBD1 (5 bases). V dropped 2 bases and J dropped 3 bases, with 10 bases sitting between them. The CDR3 runs 14 residues. CDR1 and CDR2 from the germline V gene are SNHLY and FYNNEI. The CDR3 protein is CASSEQGLDYGYTF. The CDR3 DNA follows: TGTGCCAGCAGTGAACAGGGTCTGGACTATGGCTACACCTTC. The variable domain in full, completed from reference TRBV2 and TRBJ1-2, reads EPEVTQTPSHQVTQMGQEVILRCVPISNHLYFYWYRQILGQKVEFLVSFYNNEISEKSEIFDDQFSVERPDGSNFTLKIRSTKLEDSAMYFCASSEQGLDYGYTFGSGTRLTVV.

The rearrangement links TRBV5-1 to TRBJ2-1; D is possibly TRBD2 (6 bases). Trimming left V 4 bases short and J 4 bases short, with 15 bases between. This CDR3 region has 15 residues. Germline V lookup: CDR1 SGHRS, CDR2 YFSETQ. The CDR3 DNA reads as TGCGCCAGCAGCCCGATGGCGGGATTATACAATGAGCAGTTCTTC. Encoded protein: CASSPMAGLYNEQFF. Variable domain in full (rest from reference TRBV5-1 and TRBJ2-1): KAGVTQTPRYLIKTRGQQVTLSCSPISGHRSVSWYQQTPGQGLQFLFEYFSETQRNKGNFPGRFSGRQFSNSRSEMNVSTLELGDSALYLCASSPMAGLYNEQFFGPGTRLTVL.

The CDR3 sequence: CASSDSPSGSTDTQYF. CDR3 nucleotides: TGTGCCAGCAGTGACTCGCCTAGCGGGAGCACAGATACGCAGTATTTT. The chain links TRBV6-4 to TRBJ2-3, with TRBD2 matching 8 bases. V lost 0 bases and J lost 0; bases outside the gene matches: 2. There are 16 residues in the CDR3. The V gene's germline CDR1 is MRHNA and CDR2 SNTAGT.

The chain carries TRBV6-6 and TRBJ2-5; D might be TRBD2 (5 bases). V lost 5 bases, J lost 5 bases, and 12 bases lay in between. The V gene's germline CDR1 is MNHNY and CDR2 SVGAGI (reference sequence). The CDR3 is 13 amino acids. The chain's CDR3 is CASSPSGSETQYF. For the CDR3, the DNA is TGTGCCAGCAGTCCCTCGGGGAGCGAGACCCAGTACTTC.

The chain links TRBV19 to TRBJ2-1; 13 nucleotides agree with TRBD2. Germline CDR1 and CDR2: LNHDA and SQIVND (reference sequence). Trimming at V came to 7 bases and at J to 1 base, leaving 10 bases not matched to a gene. This CDR3 has 18 residues. The DNA of the CDR3 is TGTGCCAGTACTTACTCGGGACTAGCGGGGCCTTCCTACAATGAGCAGTTCTTC. It encodes CASTYSGLAGPSYNEQFF.

Details on this clone: One junction end does not reproduce the germline sequence, and a read error may be involved. This chain connects TRBV28 to TRBJ2-7; 10 positions match TRBD2. The CDR3 is 17 amino acids. Germline CDR1 reads MDHEN; CDR2 reads SYDVKM. The CDR3 loop reads CASSLLGPSGSSDEQYF. The DNA of the CDR3 is TGTGCCAGCAGTTTACTAGGTCCTAGCGGGAGCTCCGACGAGCAGTACTTC.

The chain recombines TRBV18 with TRBJ1-5; no definite D call. Germline loops: CDR1 KGHSH, CDR2 LQKENI. The CDR3 contains 14 residues. V was trimmed by 5 bases and J by 2 bases, leaving 10 bases between them. The CDR3, as DNA: TGTGCCAGCTCAGGAGGGCCGGGCAATCAGCCCCAGCATTTT. This encodes CASSGGPGNQPQHF. The variable domain in full, with the rest retrieved from reference TRBV18 and TRBJ1-5, is NAGVMQNPRHLVRRRGQEARLRCSPMKGHSHVYWYRQLPEEGLKFMVYLQKENIIDESGMPKERFSAEFPKEGPSILRIQQVVRGDSAAYFCASSGGPGNQPQHFGDGTRLSIL.

This clone was picked up a small number of times. The chain links TRBV24-1 to TRBJ2-1; 11 bases line up with TRBD1. V was pared by 3 bases and J by 6 bases, with 6 bases of the junction left unmatched. The germline CDR1 and CDR2 sequences are KGHDR and SFDVKD. This CDR3 region has 16 residues. The CDR3 reads CATSDPSGTGGNEQFF. The CDR3 nucleotides read TGTGCCACCAGTGATCCGTCCGGGACAGGGGGCAATGAGCAGTTCTTC.

The chain links TRBV2 to TRBJ1-2; D possibly corresponds to TRBD1 (5 bases). The CDR3 loop spans 14 amino acids. Germline-derived CDR1 and CDR2 are SNHLY and FYNNEI. Trimming took 6 bases from V and 4 from J, leaving 15 bases between them. The CDR3 protein is CASRVTAVVYGYTF. As DNA, the CDR3 is TGTGCCAGCAGAGTGACAGCTGTCGTCTATGGCTACACCTTC.

The chain carries TRBV7-9 and TRBJ2-1; 14 bases match TRBD2. Trimming cost V 2 bases and J 5 bases; bases outside gene matches: 5. CDR3 length: 17 amino acids. Germline loops: CDR1 SEHNR, CDR2 FQNEAQ (reference sequence). DNA for the CDR3: TGTGCCAGCAGCTTAACGACGGGACTAGCGGGAGACAATGAGCAGTTCTTC. Amino acids: CASSLTTGLAGDNEQFF.

The V gene is TRBV23-1, the J gene TRBJ2-4; 7 nucleotides match TRBD1. TRBV23-1 is reported as an ORF; its role is uncertain. The junction had 7 bases not matched to a gene; V was cut back by 2 bases and J by 0 bases. The CDR3 contains 17 residues. The CDR3 bases are TGCGCCAGCAGTCAACCCGACAGGGACCTAGCCAAAAACATTCAGTACTTC. This translates into CASSQPDRDLAKNIQYF.

The CDR3 bases are TGCGCCAGTAGGACAGGGCGGATGGAAAAACTGTTTTTT. Translating gives CASRTGRMEKLFF. The genes are TRBV10-1 and TRBJ1-4; 8 bases align to TRBD1. CDR1 WNHNN and CDR2 SYGVQD come from the germline V gene (reference sequence). This CDR3 region has 13 residues. V shed 9 bases and J 8 bases; nucleotides not matched to a gene: 8.

CDR3 nucleotides: TGTGCCAGCAGCGTAGGGCAGGGAAGGACTAATGAAAAACTGTTTTTT. Amino acids: CASSVGQGRTNEKLFF. This sequence joins TRBV9 and TRBJ1-4; the D gene is possibly TRBD1 (5 bases). Trimming took off 0 bases at V and 2 bases at J, with 11 bases between the two ends. The CDR3 is 16 residues long. Germline assignment: CDR1 SGDLS and CDR2 YYNGEE.